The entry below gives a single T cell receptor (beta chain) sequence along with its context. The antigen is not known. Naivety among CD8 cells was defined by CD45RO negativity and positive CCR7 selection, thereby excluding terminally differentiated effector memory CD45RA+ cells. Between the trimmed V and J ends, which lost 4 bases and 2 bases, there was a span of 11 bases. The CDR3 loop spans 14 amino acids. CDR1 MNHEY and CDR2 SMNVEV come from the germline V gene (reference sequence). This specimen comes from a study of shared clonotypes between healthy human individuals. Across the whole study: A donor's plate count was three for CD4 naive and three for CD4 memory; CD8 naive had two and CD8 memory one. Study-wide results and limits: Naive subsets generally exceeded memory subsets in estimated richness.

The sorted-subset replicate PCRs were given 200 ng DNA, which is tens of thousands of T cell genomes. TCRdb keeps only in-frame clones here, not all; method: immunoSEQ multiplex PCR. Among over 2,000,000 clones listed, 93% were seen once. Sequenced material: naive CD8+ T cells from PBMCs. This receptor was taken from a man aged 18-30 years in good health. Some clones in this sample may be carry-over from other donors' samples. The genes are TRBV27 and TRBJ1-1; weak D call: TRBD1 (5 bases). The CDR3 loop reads CASSSYRTNTEAFF. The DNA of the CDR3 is TGTGCCAGCAGTTCATATCGGACAAACACTGAAGCTTTCTTT.